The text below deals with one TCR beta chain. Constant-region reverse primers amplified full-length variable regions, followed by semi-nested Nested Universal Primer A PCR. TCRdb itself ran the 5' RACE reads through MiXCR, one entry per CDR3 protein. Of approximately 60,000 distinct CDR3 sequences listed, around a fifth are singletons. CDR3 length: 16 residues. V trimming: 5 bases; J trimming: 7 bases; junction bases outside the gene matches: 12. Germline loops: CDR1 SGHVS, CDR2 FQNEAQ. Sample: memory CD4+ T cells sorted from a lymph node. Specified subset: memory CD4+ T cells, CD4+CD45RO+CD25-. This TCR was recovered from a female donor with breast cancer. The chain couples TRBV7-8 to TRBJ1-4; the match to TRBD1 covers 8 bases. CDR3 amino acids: CASSETRTGRPEKLFF. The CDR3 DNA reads TGTGCCAGCAGCGAGACTCGGACAGGGAGACCTGAAAAACTGTTTTTT. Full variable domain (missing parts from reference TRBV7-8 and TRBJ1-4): GAGVSQSPRYKVAKRGQDVALRCDPISGHVSLFWYQQALGQGPEFLTYFQNEAQLDKSGLPSDRFFAERPEGSVSTLKIQRTQQEDSAVYLCASSETRTGRPEKLFFGSGTQLSVL.